The TCR beta chain described here comes from a study of regulatory T cells in long-lasting Graves disease. Study observations and caveats: New patients shared over 800 public clonotypes, fewer than the 2,500 to 3,500 shared by persistent patients.

V was pared by 1 base and J by 10 bases, with 21 bases of the junction left unmatched. The CDR3 has 19 residues. Germline CDR1 MGHRA, CDR2 YSYEKL. Time point given: newly diagnosed GD, antithyroid drugs for less than 3 months. From PBMCs, RNA was extracted and then used to make the TCR library. Graves' disease diagnosis was established per American Thyroid Association guidelines. For TCR beta, libraries came from iRepertoire HTBI primers and Arm-PCR of CDR3 regions. TCRdb analysed the multiplex PCR reads with MiXCR anew, one entry per CDR3 protein. The data show roughly 500,000 distinct CDR3 sequences, approximately 12% seen once. This clonotype was recorded a few times. What it recognizes is unknown. Separately, the same data were catalogued under a study of T cells in Graves' hyperthyroidism and ophthalmopathy. As that report states: The study left out patients who had uncontrolled infection, other autoimmune disease, pregnancy or lactation. The blood repertoire included most of the expanded thyroid clonotypes above 0.001.

This specimen consisted of peripheral blood mononuclear cells (PBMCs), obtained at new diagnosis, from a patient treated with antithyroid drugs. The sequence was collected from a man in his thirties or forties with Graves disease. The chain is built from TRBV4-1 and TRBJ2-1; 8 positions match TRBD2. The CDR3 reads CASSQGASSRGGRSGEQFF. CDR3 sequence (DNA): TGCGCCAGCAGCCAAGGAGCCTCCTCAAGGGGCGGGAGGTCTGGGGAGCAGTTCTTC.